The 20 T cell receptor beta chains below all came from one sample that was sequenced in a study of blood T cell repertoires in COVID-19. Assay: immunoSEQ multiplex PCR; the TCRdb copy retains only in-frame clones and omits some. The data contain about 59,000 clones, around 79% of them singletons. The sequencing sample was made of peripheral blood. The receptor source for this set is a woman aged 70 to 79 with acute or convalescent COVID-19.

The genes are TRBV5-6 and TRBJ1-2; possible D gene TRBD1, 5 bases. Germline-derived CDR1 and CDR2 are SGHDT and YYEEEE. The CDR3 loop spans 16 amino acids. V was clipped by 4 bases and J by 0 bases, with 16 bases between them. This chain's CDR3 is CASSPTPTEANYGYTF. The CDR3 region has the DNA TGTGCCAGCAGCCCGACACCGACAGAAGCTAACTATGGCTACACCTTC. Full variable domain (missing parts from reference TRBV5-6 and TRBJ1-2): DAGVTQSPTHLIKTRGQQVTLRCSPKSGHDTVSWYQQALGQGPQFIFQYYEEEERQRGNFPDRFSGHQFPNYSSELNVNALLLGDSALYLCASSPTPTEANYGYTFGSGTRLTVV.

The CDR3, as DNA: TGTGCCAGCAGCTTAGCGCTTGCGACAGGAAGCACAGATACGCAGTATTTT. Its translation: CASSLALATGSTDTQYF. V usage is TRBV7-9 and J usage is TRBJ2-3, with TRBD1 as a possible D gene (6 bases). Germline V CDR1 and CDR2: SEHNR, FQNEAQ (reference sequence). The CDR3 is made up of 17 amino acids. The ends were cut back, 0 bases at V and 0 bases at J, with 13 bases in the middle.

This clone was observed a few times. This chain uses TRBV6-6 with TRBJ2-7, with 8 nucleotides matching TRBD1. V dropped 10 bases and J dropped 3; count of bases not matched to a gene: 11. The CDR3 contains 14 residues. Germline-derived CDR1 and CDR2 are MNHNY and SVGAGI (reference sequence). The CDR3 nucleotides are TGTGCCACCACCCGGACAGGGTACCTCTACGAGCAGTACTTC. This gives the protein CATTRTGYLYEQYF.

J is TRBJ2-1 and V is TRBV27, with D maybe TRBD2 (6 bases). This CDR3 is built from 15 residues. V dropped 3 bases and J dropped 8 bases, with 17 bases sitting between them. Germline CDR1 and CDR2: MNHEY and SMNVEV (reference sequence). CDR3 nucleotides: TGTGCCAGCAGTTTGACCGACCTGTGGAGGGATGAGCAGTTCTTC. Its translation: CASSLTDLWRDEQFF.

The DNA of the CDR3 is TGTGCCACCCTTGCGGGGGCCGACACCGGGGAGCTGTTTTTT. This sequence encodes CATLAGADTGELFF. The chain links TRBV15 to TRBJ2-2, with D possibly being TRBD2 (7 bases). From germline, CDR1 is LNHNV and CDR2 YYDKDF (reference sequence). CDR3 length equals 14 residues. V lost 8 bases to trimming and J lost 3 bases, with 13 bases between them.

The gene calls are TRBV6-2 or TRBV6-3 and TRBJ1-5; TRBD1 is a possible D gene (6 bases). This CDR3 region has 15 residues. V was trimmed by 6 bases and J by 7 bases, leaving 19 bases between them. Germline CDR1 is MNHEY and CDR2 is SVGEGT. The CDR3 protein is CASSDPRGAGQPQHF. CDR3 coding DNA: TGTGCCAGCAGCGATCCCCGGGGGGCGGGACAGCCCCAGCATTTT.

The CDR3 here is CASSSRGGGNSPLHF. DNA of the CDR3: TGTGCCAGCAGCTCCAGGGGAGGGGGTAATTCACCCCTCCACTTT. The chain combines TRBV11-3 with TRBJ1-6, with a weak D call TRBD1 (6 bases). The CDR3 loop spans 15 amino acids. Trimming stripped 4 bases from V and 6 bases from J, with 13 bases between. Germline values: CDR1 SGHNT, CDR2 YENEEA. Supplemented by reference TRBV11-3 and TRBJ1-6, the full variable domain reads EAGVVQSPRYKIIEKKQPVAFWCNPISGHNTLYWYLQNLGQGPELLIRYENEEAVDDSQLPKDRFSAERLKGVDSTLKIQPAELGDSAVYLCASSSRGGGNSPLHFGNGTRLTVT.

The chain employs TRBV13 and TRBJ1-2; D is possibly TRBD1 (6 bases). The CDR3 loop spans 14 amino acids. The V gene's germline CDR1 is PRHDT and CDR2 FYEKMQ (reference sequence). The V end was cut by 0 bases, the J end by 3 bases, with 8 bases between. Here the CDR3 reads CASSLGTGYYGYTF. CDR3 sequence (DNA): TGTGCCAGCAGCTTAGGGACAGGTTACTATGGCTACACCTTC. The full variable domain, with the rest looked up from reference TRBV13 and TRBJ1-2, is AAGVIQSPRHLIKEKRETATLKCYPIPRHDTVYWYQQGPGQDPQFLISFYEKMQSDKGSIPDRFSAQQFSDYHSELNMSSLELGDSALYFCASSLGTGYYGYTFGSGTRLTVV.

CDR3 amino acids: CASSQPGQGARSYGYTF. CDR3 coding DNA: TGTGCCAGCAGCCAACCGGGACAGGGGGCGAGAAGCTATGGCTACACCTTC. This sequence joins TRBV3-1 (or the pseudogene TRBV3-2) and TRBJ1-2, with 12 bases aligning to TRBD1. There are 17 residues in the CDR3. CDR1 LGHDT and CDR2 YNNKEL come from the germline V gene (reference sequence). The junction had 8 bases not matched to a gene; V was cut back by 2 bases and J by 4 bases.

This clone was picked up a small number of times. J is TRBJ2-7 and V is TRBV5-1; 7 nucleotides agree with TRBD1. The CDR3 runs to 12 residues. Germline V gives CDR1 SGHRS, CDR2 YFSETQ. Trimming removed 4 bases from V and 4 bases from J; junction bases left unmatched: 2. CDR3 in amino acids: CASSTGEYEQYF. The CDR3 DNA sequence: TGCGCCAGCAGCACAGGGGAGTACGAGCAGTACTTC.

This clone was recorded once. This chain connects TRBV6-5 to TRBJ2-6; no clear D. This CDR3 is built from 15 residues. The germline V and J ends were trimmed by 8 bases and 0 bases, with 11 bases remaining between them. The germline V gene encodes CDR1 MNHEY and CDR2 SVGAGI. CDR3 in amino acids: CASERTASGANVLTF. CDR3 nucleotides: TGTGCCAGCGAAAGAACAGCCTCTGGGGCCAACGTCCTGACTTTC.

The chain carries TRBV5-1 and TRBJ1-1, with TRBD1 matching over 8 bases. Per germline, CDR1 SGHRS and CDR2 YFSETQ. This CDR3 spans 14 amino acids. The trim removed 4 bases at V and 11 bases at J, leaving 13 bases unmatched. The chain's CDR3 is CASSTKPGQEGAFF. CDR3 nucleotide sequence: TGCGCCAGCAGCACTAAACCGGGACAGGAGGGTGCTTTCTTT.

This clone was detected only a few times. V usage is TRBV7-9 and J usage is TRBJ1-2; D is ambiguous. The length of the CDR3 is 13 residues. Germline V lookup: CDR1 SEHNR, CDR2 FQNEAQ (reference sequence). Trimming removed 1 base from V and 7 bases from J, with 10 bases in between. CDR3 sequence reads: CASSLGAWAGYTF. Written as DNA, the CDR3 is TGTGCCAGCAGCTTAGGGGCATGGGCTGGCTACACCTTC. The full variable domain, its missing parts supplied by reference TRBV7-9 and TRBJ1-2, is DTGVSQNPRHKITKRGQNVTFRCDPISEHNRLYWYRQTLGQGPEFLTYFQNEAQLEKSRLLSDRFSAERPKGSFSTLEIQRTEQGDSAMYLCASSLGAWAGYTFGSGTRLTVV.

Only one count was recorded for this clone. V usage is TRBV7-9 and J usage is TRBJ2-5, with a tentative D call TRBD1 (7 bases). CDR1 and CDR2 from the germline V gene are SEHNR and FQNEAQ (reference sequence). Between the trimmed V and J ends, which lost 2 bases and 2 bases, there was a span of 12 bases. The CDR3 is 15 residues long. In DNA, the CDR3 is TGTGCCAGCAGCTTATCAGGGGGGAGACAAGAGACCCAGTACTTC. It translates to CASSLSGGRQETQYF.

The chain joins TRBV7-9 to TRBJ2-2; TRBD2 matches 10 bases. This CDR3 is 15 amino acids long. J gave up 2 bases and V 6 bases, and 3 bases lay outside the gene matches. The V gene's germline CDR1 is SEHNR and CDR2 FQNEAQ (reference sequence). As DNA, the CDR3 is TGTGCCAGCAGGCTAGCGGGGGTCAACACCGGGGAGCTGTTTTTT. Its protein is CASRLAGVNTGELFF. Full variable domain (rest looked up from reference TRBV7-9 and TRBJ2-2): DTGVSQNPRHKITKRGQNVTFRCDPISEHNRLYWYRQTLGQGPEFLTYFQNEAQLEKSRLLSDRFSAERPKGSFSTLEIQRTEQGDSAMYLCASRLAGVNTGELFFGEGSRLTVL.

The CDR3 region has the DNA TGTGCCAGCAGCTTGTCCCTCTCCTACGAGCAGTACTTC. Its translation: CASSLSLSYEQYF. This chain links TRBV5-6 with TRBJ2-7, with D uncertain. CDR3 size: 13 residues. Germline CDR1 SGHDT, CDR2 YYEEEE. Trimming shortened V by 1 base and J by 0 bases, and 5 bases separated the two germline ends.

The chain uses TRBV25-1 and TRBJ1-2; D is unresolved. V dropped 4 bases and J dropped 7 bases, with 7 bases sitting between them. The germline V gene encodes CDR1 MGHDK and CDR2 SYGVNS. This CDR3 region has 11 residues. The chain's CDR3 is CASSAGGGYTF. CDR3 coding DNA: TGTGCCAGCAGTGCCGGTGGTGGCTACACCTTC.

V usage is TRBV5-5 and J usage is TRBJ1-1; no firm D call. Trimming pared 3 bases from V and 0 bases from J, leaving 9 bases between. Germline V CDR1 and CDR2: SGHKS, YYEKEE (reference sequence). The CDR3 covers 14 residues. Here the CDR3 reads CASSSSYLNTEAFF. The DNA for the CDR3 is TGTGCCAGCAGCTCCTCCTATTTGAACACTGAAGCTTTCTTT.

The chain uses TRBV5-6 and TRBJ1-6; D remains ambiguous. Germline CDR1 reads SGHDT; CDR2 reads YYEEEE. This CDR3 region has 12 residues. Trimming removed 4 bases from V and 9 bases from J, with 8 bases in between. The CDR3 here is CASSKEGSPLHF. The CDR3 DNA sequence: TGTGCCAGCAGCAAAGAGGGTTCACCCCTCCACTTT.

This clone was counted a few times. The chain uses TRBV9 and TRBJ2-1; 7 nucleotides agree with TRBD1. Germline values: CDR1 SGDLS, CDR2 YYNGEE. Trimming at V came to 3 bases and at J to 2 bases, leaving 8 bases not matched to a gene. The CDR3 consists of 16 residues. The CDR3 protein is CASSAPQGRTYNEQFF. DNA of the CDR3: TGTGCCAGCAGCGCCCCACAGGGGCGAACCTACAATGAGCAGTTCTTC. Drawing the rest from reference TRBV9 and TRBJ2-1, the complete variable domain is DSGVTQTPKHLITATGQRVTLRCSPRSGDLSVYWYQQSLDQGLQFLIQYYNGEERAKGNILERFSAQQFPDLHSELNLSSLELGDSALYFCASSAPQGRTYNEQFFGPGTRLTVL.